The rows below give T cell receptor beta chains drawn from one sample of a study of cytomegalovirus exposure and HLA in healthy donors. Here immunoSEQ multiplex PCR was the method, and the copy in TCRdb shows in-frame clones only, minus some. The sample lists 150,000 to 200,000 clones, 60% to 80% seen once, with more than 4% in the top ten. The sequencing sample was made of PBMCs. The receptors stem from a male donor in good health and CMV-seronegative. CDR3s include the opening cysteine and the closing phenylalanine or tryptophan. The D gene is left open where the match is weak. Expanded clones are given a class, and other clones once, few, many or no size at all.

TRBJ1-5 | few | TRBV7-9 | TRBD1 | TGTGCCAGCAGCTTTACAGGGGATCAGCCCCAGCATTTT | CASSFTGDQPQHF
TRBJ2-7 | . | TRBV15 | TRBD1 | TGTGCCACCAGCGTTCGGACAGGGGGGTACGAGCAGTACTTC | CATSVRTGGYEQYF
TRBJ1-6 | . | TRBV4-1 | . | TGCGCCAGCAGCCAAGATCCACTACCCGGCGGTTCACCCCTCCACTTT | CASSQDPLPGGSPLHF
TRBJ1-1 | . | TRBV23-1 | . | TGCGCCAGCAGCCAGAACAGGGACACTGAAGCTTTCTTT | CASSQNRDTEAFF
TRBJ2-1 | once | TRBV7-2 | . | TGTGCCAGCAGCCTGTCGAGAACTGAGCAGTTCTTC | CASSLSRTEQFF
TRBJ2-1 | . | TRBV11-3 | . | TGTGCCAGCAGCGCTGGACTGACCAATGAGCAGTTCTTC | CASSAGLTNEQFF
TRBJ2-7 | . | TRBV14 | TRBD2 | TGTGCCAGCAGCCAAGTGACGGGACTAGCGGGGTACGAGCAGTACTTC | CASSQVTGLAGYEQYF
TRBJ1-2 | . | TRBV9 | . | TGTGCCAGCAGCGCGAGATCCGGGAGCAACTATGGCTACACCTTC | CASSARSGSNYGYTF
TRBJ2-3 | . | TRBV4-2 | TRBD2 | TGTGCCAGCAGGCACACTTACCTAGCGGCAGACACAGATACGCAGTATTTT | CASRHTYLAADTDTQYF
TRBJ2-1 | . | TRBV27 | . | TGTGCCAGCAGTAGTCAGAACAGCAACGAGCAGTTCTTC | CASSSQNSNEQFF
TRBJ2-7 | . | TRBV7-9 | . | TGTGCCAGCAGCTTAGCAGGGGGAACGGGGGAGCAGTACTTC | CASSLAGGTGEQYF
TRBJ2-7 | . | TRBV4-3 | . | TGCGCCAGCAGCCAATTTGGTGCAGGAGCGGACGAGCAGTACTTC | CASSQFGAGADEQYF
TRBJ2-2 | few | TRBV25-1 | . | TGTGCCAGCAGTGGCGGGCCTTTAAAGGCGGCCGGGGAGCTGTTTTTT | CASSGGPLKAAGELFF
TRBJ2-7 | . | TRBV7-9 | TRBD2 | TGTGCCAGCAGCCATGGAGCGGGAGGGTTTTACGAGCAGTACTTC | CASSHGAGGFYEQYF
TRBJ2-6 | . | TRBV2 | . | TGTGCCAGCGCGGGGCAGGGTTCGGCTGGGGCCAACGTCCTGACTTTC | CASAGQGSAGANVLTF
TRBJ2-1 | . | TRBV2 | . | TGTGCCAGCAGTTTTCCGGGACTTCCTCCCCCGGGACAGTTCTTC | CASSFPGLPPPGQFF
TRBJ2-7 | . | TRBV5-1 | TRBD2 | TGCGCCAGCAGCTTGGCCTTAGCGGGGGGGCCCGAGCAGTACTTC | CASSLALAGGPEQYF